The T cell receptor beta chain under discussion was sequenced for a study of response to subunit inactivated influenza vaccine. Findings of the study overall: The authors proposed limited new T cell recruitment per seasonal influenza vaccination.

The CDR3 extends over 13 amino acids. V dropped 6 bases and J dropped 7 bases, with 13 bases sitting between them. TCRdb re-derived calls from the RT-PCR reads in MiXCR, one entry per CDR3 protein. Of about 700,000 distinct CDR3 sequences listed, roughly 14% are singletons. This clonotype came up a few times. The antigen remains unidentified. The TCR comes from a man aged 50 to 60 who received an inactivated influenza vaccine. The sample in question was PBMCs from blood, obtained about 12 days after vaccination. The chain couples TRBV12-3 or TRBV12-4 to TRBJ2-1, with D hard to call. This CDR3 is CASSLSGRNEQFF. Written as DNA, the CDR3 is TGTGCCAGCAGCTTATCAGGTCGGAATGAGCAGTTCTTC.